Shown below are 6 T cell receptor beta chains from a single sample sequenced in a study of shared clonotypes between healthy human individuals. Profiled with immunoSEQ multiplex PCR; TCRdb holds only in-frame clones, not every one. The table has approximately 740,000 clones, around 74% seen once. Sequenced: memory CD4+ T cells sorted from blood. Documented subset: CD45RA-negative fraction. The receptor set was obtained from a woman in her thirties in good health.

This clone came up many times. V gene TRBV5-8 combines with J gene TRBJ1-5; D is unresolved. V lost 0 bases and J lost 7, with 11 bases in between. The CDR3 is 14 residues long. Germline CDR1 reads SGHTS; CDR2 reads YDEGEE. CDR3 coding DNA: TGTGCCAGCAGCTTGGAGTCTGGAGGGCAGCCCCAGCATTTT. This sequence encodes CASSLESGGQPQHF.

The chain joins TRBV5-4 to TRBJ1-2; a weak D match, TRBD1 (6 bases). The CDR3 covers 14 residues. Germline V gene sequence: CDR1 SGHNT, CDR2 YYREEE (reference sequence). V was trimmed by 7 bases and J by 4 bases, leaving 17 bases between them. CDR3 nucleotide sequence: TGTGCCAGCTGGATCTACAGGGACGGCTATGGCTACACCTTC. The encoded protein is CASWIYRDGYGYTF.

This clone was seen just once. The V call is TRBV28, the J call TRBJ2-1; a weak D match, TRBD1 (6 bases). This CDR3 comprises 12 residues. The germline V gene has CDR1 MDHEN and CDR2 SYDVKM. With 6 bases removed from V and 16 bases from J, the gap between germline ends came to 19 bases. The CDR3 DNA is TGTGCCAGCAGCCGACAGGCCCTGGGACACTTCTTC. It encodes CASSRQALGHFF.

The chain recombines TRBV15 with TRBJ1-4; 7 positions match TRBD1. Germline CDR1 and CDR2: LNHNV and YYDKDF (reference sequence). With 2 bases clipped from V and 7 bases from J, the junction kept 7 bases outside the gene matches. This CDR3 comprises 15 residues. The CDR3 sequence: CATSRTTGIGEKLFF. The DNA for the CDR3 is TGTGCCACCAGCAGAACGACAGGGATTGGTGAAAAACTGTTTTTT.

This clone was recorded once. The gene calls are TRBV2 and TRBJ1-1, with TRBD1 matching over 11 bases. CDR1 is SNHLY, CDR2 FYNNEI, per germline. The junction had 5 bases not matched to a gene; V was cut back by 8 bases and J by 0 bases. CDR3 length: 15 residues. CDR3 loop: CASRGQGALNTEAFF. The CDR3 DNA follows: TGTGCCAGCCGCGGACAGGGGGCTCTGAACACTGAAGCTTTCTTT.

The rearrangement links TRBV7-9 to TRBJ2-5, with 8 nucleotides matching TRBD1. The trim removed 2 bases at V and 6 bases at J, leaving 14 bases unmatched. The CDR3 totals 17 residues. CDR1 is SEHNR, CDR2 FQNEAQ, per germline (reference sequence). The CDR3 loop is CASSLLGEWQGAKTQYF. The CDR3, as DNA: TGTGCCAGCAGCTTATTGGGCGAGTGGCAGGGGGCAAAGACCCAGTACTTC.